This is a list of T cell receptor beta chains from one sample in a study of T-cell memory formation after mild COVID-19. TCRdb re-called the 5' RACE reads through MiXCR, storing one row per CDR3 protein. This table has approximately 300,000 distinct CDR3 sequences, more than 15% appearing once. What was sequenced was PBMCs or a T cell subset sorted from them (not recorded which). The receptor source for this set is a man between 18 and 35 years old who had mild COVID-19 (a few samples of this study predate the infection). Cell type and time point are not known. Each CDR3 is given with its conserved first and last residue. The D gene is left open where the match is weak. Where a row states a size, it is once, few, many or the class of an expanded clone; other rows omit it.

v_gene: TRBV4-2
abundance: NA
d_gene: TRBD1
j_gene: TRBJ1-6
CDR3nt: TGTGCCAGCAGCCATTGGCCCCAGGGGGATTCACCCCTCCACTTT
CDR3aa: CASSHWPQGDSPLHF

v_gene: TRBV12-3/TRBV12-4
abundance: NA
d_gene: NA
j_gene: TRBJ2-1
CDR3nt: TGTGCCAGCACCTCCAGGGATGAGCAGTTCTTC
CDR3aa: CASTSRDEQFF

v_gene: TRBV29-1
abundance: few
d_gene: NA
j_gene: TRBJ1-1
CDR3nt: TGCAGCGCACAGGGCGGTGAAGCTTTCTTT
CDR3aa: CSAQGGEAFF

v_gene: TRBV6-5
abundance: NA
d_gene: NA
j_gene: TRBJ2-5
CDR3nt: TGTGCCAGCAGTTCCCGACTTAGCGGAGAGACCCAGTACTTC
CDR3aa: CASSSRLSGETQYF

v_gene: TRBV12-3/TRBV12-4
abundance: few
d_gene: NA
j_gene: TRBJ2-3
CDR3nt: TGTGCCAGCAGTTTTTCTCAACGGGGACCAGATACGCAGTATTTT
CDR3aa: CASSFSQRGPDTQYF

v_gene: TRBV12-3/TRBV12-4
abundance: NA
d_gene: NA
j_gene: TRBJ1-4
CDR3nt: TGTGCCAGCAGTTTACGGGATCGGCCAGAGGAAAAACTGTTTTTT
CDR3aa: CASSLRDRPEEKLFF

v_gene: TRBV20-1
abundance: few
d_gene: NA
j_gene: TRBJ2-5
CDR3nt: TGCAGTGCGAGAAATCCCTCACAAGAGACCCAGTACTTC
CDR3aa: CSARNPSQETQYF

v_gene: TRBV4-1
abundance: NA
d_gene: NA
j_gene: TRBJ1-4
CDR3nt: TGCGCCAGCAGCCTTCGGACGGGCGAAAAACTGTTTTTT
CDR3aa: CASSLRTGEKLFF

v_gene: TRBV29-1
abundance: few
d_gene: TRBD1
j_gene: TRBJ2-3
CDR3nt: TGCAGCGTTGAGGGACAGGGTCTTGTAACGCAGTATTTT
CDR3aa: CSVEGQGLVTQYF

v_gene: TRBV4-2
abundance: NA
d_gene: NA
j_gene: TRBJ1-4
CDR3nt: TGTGCCAGCAGCCAAGGGCTCCGGAAGGAGGAAAAACTGTTTTTT
CDR3aa: CASSQGLRKEEKLFF

v_gene: TRBV29-1
abundance: few
d_gene: NA
j_gene: TRBJ2-2
CDR3nt: TGCAGCGTTGAAAGAATTCAGGGGACCGGGGAGCTGTTTTTT
CDR3aa: CSVERIQGTGELFF